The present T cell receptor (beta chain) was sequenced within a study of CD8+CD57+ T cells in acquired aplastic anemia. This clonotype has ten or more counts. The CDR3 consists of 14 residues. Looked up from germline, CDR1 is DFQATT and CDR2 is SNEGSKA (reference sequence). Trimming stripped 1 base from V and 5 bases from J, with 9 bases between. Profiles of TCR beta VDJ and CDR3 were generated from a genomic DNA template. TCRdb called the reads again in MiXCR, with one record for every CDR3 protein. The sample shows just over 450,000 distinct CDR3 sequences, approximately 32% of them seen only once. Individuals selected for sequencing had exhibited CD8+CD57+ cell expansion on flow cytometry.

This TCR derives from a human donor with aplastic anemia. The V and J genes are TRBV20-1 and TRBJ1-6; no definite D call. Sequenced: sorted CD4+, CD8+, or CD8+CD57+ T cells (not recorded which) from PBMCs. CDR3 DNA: TGCAGTGCTAGAGGTCCTACGGATAATTCACCCCTCCACTTT. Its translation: CSARGPTDNSPLHF.